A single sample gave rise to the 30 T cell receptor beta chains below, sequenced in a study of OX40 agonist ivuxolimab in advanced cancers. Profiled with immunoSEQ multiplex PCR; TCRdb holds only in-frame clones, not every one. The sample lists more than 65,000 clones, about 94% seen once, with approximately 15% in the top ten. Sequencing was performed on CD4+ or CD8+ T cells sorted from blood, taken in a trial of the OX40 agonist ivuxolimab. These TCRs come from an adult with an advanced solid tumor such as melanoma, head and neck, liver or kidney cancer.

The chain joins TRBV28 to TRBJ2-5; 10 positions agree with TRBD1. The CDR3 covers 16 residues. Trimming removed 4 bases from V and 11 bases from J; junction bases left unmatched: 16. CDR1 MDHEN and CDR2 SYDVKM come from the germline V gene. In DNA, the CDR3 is TGTGCCAGCAGTTCCCGACAGGGGGCTTATCTGGGAGAGCAGTACTTC. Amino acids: CASSSRQGAYLGEQYF.

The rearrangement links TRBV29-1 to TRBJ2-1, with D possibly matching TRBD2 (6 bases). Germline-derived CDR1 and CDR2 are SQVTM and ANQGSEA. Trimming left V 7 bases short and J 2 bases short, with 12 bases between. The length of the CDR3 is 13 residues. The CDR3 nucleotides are TGCAGCGCCGGGTCGGGGGCCTACAATGAGCAGTTCTTC. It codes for CSAGSGAYNEQFF.

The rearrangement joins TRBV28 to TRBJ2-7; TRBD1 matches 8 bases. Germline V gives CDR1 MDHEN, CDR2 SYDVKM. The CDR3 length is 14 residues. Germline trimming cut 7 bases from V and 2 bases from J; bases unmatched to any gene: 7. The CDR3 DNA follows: TGTGCCAGCACAACCGGGACAGGTACCTACGAGCAGTACTTC. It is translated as CASTTGTGTYEQYF.

CDR3 coding DNA: TGCGCCAGCAGCTTGAACTACGAGCAGTACTTC. It translates to CASSLNYEQYF. The chain has TRBV5-1 and TRBJ2-7; D is ambiguous. V lost 1 base to trimming and J lost 3 bases, with 2 bases between them. The CDR3 runs to 11 residues. Germline lookup yields CDR1 SGHRS and CDR2 YFSETQ.

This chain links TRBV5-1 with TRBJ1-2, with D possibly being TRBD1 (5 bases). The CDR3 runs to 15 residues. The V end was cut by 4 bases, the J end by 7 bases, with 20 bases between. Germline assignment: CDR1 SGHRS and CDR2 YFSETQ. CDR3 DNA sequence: TGCGCCAGCAGCCCACCCCGTCAGGGCAGAGGTGGCTACACCTTC. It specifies CASSPPRQGRGGYTF.

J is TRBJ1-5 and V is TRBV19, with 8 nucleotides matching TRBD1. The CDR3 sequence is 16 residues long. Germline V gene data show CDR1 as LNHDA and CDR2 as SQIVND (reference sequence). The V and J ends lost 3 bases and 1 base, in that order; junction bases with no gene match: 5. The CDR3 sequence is CASSISGGSSNQPQHF. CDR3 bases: TGTGCCAGTAGTATTTCAGGGGGCTCGAGCAATCAGCCCCAGCATTTT.

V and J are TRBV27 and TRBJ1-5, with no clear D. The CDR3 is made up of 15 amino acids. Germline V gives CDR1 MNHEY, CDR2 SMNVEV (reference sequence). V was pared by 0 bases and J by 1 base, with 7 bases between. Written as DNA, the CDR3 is TGTGCCAGCAGTTTATCGCCGGGGAGCAATCAGCCCCAGCATTTT. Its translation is CASSLSPGSNQPQHF.

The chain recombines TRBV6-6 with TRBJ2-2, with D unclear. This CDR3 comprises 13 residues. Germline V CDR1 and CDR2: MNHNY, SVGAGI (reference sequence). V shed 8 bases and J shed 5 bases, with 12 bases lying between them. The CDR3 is CASGSVGTGELFF. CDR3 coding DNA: TGTGCCAGCGGTTCAGTCGGGACCGGGGAGCTGTTTTTT.

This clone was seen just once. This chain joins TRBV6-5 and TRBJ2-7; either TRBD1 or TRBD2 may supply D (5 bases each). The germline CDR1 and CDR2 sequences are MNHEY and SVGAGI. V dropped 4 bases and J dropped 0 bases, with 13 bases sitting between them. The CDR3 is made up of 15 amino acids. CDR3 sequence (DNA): TGTGCCAGCAGTTTCGGGACGGCTGACTCCTACGAGCAGTACTTC. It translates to CASSFGTADSYEQYF.

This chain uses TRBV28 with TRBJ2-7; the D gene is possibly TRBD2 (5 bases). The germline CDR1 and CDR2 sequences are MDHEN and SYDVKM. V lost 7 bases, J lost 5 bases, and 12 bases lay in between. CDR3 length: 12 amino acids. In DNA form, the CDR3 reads TGTGCCAGCACCCCTGGAGGTCACGAGCAGTACTTC. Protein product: CASTPGGHEQYF.

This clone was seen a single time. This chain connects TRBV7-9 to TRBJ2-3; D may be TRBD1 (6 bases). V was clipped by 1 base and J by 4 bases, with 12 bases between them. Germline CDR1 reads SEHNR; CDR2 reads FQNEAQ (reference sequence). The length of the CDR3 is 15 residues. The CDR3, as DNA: TGTGCCAGCAGCTTAGAGGGGGTAGGAGCAGATACGCAGTATTTT. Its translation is CASSLEGVGADTQYF.

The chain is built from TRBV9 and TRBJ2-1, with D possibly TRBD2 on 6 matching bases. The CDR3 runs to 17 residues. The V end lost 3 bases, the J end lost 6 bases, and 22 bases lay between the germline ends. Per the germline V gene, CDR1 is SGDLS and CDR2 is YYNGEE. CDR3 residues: CASSGAGGRGYFNEQFF. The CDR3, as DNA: TGTGCCAGCAGCGGAGCAGGAGGGCGGGGTTACTTCAATGAGCAGTTCTTC. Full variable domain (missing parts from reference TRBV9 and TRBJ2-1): DSGVTQTPKHLITATGQRVTLRCSPRSGDLSVYWYQQSLDQGLQFLIQYYNGEERAKGNILERFSAQQFPDLHSELNLSSLELGDSALYFCASSGAGGRGYFNEQFFGPGTRLTVL.

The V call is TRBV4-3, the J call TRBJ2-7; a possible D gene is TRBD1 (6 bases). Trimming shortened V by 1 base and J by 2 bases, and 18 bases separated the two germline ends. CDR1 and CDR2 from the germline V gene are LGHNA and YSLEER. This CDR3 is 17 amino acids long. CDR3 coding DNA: TGCGCCAGCAGCCAAGTCTGGCCAGGACAGAGAGCCTACGAGCAGTACTTC. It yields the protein CASSQVWPGQRAYEQYF.

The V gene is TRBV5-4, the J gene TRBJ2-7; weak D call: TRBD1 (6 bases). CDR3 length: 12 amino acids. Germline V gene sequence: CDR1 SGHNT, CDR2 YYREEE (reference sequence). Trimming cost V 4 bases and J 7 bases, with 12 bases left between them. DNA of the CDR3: TGTGCCAGCAGCGGGGGACATTTAGAGCAGTACTTC. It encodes CASSGGHLEQYF.

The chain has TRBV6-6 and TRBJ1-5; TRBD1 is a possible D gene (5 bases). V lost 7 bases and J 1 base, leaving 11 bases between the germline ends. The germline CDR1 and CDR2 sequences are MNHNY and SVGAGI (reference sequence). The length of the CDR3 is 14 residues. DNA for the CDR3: TGTGCCAGCATGACAGAGGCGAGCAATCAGCCCCAGCATTTT. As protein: CASMTEASNQPQHF.

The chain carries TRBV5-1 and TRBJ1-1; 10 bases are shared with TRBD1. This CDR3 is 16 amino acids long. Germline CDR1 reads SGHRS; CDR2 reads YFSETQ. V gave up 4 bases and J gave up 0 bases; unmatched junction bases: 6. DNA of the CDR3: TGCGCCAGCAGCCCCCCGGGACAGGGGTTGAACACTGAAGCTTTCTTT. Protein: CASSPPGQGLNTEAFF.

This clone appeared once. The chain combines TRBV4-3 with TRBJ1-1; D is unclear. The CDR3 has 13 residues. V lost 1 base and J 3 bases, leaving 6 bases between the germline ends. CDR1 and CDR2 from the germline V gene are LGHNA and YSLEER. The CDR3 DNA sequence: TGCGCCAGCAGCCAAGTGTCGTACACTGAAGCTTTCTTT. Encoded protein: CASSQVSYTEAFF.

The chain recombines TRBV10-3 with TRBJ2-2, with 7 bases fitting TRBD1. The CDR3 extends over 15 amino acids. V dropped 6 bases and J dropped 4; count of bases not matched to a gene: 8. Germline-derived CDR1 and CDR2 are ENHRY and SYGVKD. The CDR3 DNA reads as TGTGCCATCAGACGACAGGGCCCGAGCACCGGGGAGCTGTTTTTT. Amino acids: CAIRRQGPSTGELFF.

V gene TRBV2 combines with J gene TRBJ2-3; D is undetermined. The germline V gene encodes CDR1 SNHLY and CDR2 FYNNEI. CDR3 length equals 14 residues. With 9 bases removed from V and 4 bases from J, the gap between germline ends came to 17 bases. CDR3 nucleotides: TGTGCCAGACCTACTCCGGGTCAAGCAGATACGCAGTATTTT. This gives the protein CARPTPGQADTQYF.

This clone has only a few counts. The CDR3: CASSRGTGGNQPQHF. CDR3 DNA sequence: TGTGCCAGCAGCCGCGGGACAGGGGGGAATCAGCCCCAGCATTTT. This sequence joins TRBV13 and TRBJ1-5; 11 bases are a match to TRBD1. The CDR3 has 15 amino acids. Germline assignment: CDR1 PRHDT and CDR2 FYEKMQ (reference sequence). The junction had 4 bases not matched to a gene; V was cut back by 5 bases and J by 4 bases.

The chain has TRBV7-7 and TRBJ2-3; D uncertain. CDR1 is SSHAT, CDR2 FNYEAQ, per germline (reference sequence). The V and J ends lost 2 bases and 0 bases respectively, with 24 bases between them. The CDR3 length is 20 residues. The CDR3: CASSLYPPHRQPRSTDTQYF. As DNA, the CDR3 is TGTGCCAGCAGCTTATATCCCCCCCATCGGCAGCCACGAAGCACAGATACGCAGTATTTT.

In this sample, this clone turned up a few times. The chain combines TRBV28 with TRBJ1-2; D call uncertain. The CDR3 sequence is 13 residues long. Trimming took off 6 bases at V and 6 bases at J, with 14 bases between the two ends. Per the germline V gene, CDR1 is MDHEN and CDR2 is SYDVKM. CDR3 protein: CASSPVQDHGYTF. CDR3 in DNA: TGTGCCAGCAGCCCTGTGCAGGACCATGGCTACACCTTC.

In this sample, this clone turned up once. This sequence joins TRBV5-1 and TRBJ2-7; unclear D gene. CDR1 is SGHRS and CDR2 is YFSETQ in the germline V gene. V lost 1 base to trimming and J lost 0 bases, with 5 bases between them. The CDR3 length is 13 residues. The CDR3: CASSLLTSYEQYF. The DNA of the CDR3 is TGCGCCAGCAGCTTGCTTACCTCCTACGAGCAGTACTTC.

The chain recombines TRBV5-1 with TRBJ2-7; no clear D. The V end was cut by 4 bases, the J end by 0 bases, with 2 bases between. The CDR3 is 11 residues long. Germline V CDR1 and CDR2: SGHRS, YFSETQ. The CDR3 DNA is TGCGCCAGCAGCCCCTCCTACGAGCAGTACTTC. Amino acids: CASSPSYEQYF.

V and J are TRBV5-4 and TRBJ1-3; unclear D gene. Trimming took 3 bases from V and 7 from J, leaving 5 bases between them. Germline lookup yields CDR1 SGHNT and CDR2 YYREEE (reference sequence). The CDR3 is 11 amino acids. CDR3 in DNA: TGTGCCAGCAGCTACGACAACACCATATATTTT. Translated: CASSYDNTIYF.

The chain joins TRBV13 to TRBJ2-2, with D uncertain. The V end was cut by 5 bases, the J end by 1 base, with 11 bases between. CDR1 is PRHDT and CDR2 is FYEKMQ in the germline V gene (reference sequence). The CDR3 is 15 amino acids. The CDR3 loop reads CASSLGRLNTGELFF. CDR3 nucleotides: TGTGCCAGCAGCCTTGGACGGTTGAACACCGGGGAGCTGTTTTTT. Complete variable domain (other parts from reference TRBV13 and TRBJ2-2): AAGVIQSPRHLIKEKRETATLKCYPIPRHDTVYWYQQGPGQDPQFLISFYEKMQSDKGSIPDRFSAQQFSDYHSELNMSSLELGDSALYFCASSLGRLNTGELFFGEGSRLTVL.

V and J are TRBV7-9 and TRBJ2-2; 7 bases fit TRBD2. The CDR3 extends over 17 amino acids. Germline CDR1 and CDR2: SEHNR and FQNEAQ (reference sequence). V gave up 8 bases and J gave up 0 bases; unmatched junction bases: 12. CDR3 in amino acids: CASGSGVQFSNTGELFF. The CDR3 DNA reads TGTGCCAGCGGGAGCGGGGTACAGTTTTCGAACACCGGGGAGCTGTTTTTT.

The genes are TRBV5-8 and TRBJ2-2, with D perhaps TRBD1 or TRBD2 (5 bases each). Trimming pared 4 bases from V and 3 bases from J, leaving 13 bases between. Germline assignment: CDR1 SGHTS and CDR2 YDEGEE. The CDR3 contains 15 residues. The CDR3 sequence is CASSRGPADTGELFF. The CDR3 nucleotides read TGTGCCAGCAGCCGGGGACCAGCGGACACCGGGGAGCTGTTTTTT.

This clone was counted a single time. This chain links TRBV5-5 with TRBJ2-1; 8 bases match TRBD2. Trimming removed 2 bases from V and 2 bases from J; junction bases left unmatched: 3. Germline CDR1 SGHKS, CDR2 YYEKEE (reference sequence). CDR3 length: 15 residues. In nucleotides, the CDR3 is TGTGCCAGCAGCTTACTAGCGGTTACCTACAATGAGCAGTTCTTC. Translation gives CASSLLAVTYNEQFF.

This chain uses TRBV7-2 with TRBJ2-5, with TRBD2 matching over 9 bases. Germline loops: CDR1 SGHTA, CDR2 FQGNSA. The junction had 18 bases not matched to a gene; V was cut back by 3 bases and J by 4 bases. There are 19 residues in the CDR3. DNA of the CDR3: TGTGCCAGCAGCTTGGGCCCCGGGGTGGTAGCGGGGGAAGGAGAGACCCAGTACTTC. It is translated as CASSLGPGVVAGEGETQYF.